Listed below are T cell receptor beta chains from one sample, sequenced in a study of T cell changes during pregnancy in multiple sclerosis. Sequencing was performed with immunoSEQ multiplex PCR; in TCRdb, only in-frame clones are kept and a portion is missing. This sample yields roughly 63,000 clones, of which around 91% are seen a single time; approximately 2.3% belongs to the top ten. The sequencing used peripheral blood, collected in the second trimester of pregnancy. These receptors originate from a female donor in good health, enrolled as a control in a pregnancy study. Each CDR3 is given without its conserved first and last residue. The order of the fields is V gene, J gene, CDR3 protein.

TRBV6-1	TRBJ1-3	ASIRGNSGNTIY
TRBV10-3	TRBJ1-4	AIRDWF
TRBV29-1	TRBJ1-1	SVVGQYAWAEAF
TRBV12-2	TRBJ1-2	ASRLARISSMGYT
TRBV4-1	TRBJ2-6	ASSQTGESGANVLT
TRBV28	TRBJ2-3	ASSPPMTLSTQY
TRBV19	TRBJ2-5	ASSQTRETQY
TRBV27	TRBJ2-1	ASSSRFSGGRIAYNEQF
TRBV19	TRBJ1-1	ASNGQPMNTEAF
TRBV7-9	TRBJ2-7	ASSLGTGAESYEQY
TRBV10-3	TRBJ2-1	AIRGLAGDSSYNEQF
TRBV19	TRBJ2-7	ASSIVRQGYEQY
TRBV7-9	TRBJ1-2	ASSLMTGPYGYT
TRBV5-1	TRBJ2-5	ASSLTGTNQETQY
TRBV7-9	TRBJ2-7	ASSSRDSDGEQY
TRBV28	TRBJ1-2	ASTPPGQGARSHGYT
TRBV6-1	TRBJ2-7	ATSGVTYEQY
TRBV6-5	TRBJ1-5	ASSNDRGGQPQH
TRBV7-9	TRBJ2-7	ASRTSGRSYEQY
TRBV7-2	TRBJ2-5	ASSQNGNRRETQY
TRBV9	TRBJ2-2	ASRIGETGELF
TRBV19	TRBJ2-1	ASSIARSSYNEQF
TRBV9	TRBJ1-1	ASSVGHSMNTEAF
TRBV5-6	TRBJ1-1	ASSLAGGFRMNTEAF
TRBV2	TRBJ2-7	ASSVSQGAREQY
TRBV28	TRBJ2-3	ASSYTGEPDTQY
TRBV28	TRBJ2-5	ASSSPTGTSGIRTQY
TRBV7-9	TRBJ1-6	ASSQGAGVGNSPLH
TRBV11-2	TRBJ1-5	ASSLASGVGSNQPQH
TRBV11-3	TRBJ2-1	ASSSRGNEQF
TRBV4-2	TRBJ1-3	ASSQTPPHLSSGNTIY
TRBV9	TRBJ1-5	ASSAGQGDQPQH
TRBV5-1	TRBJ2-3	ASDRTGGYKDTQY
TRBV4-1	TRBJ1-1	ASSQEGWNTEAF
TRBV28	TRBJ2-1	ASSLPSGNEQF
TRBV7-9	TRBJ2-7	ASSLAVGGEQY
TRBV28	TRBJ2-7	ASSLPTTSGLVRQY
TRBV28	TRBJ2-7	ASSLFGNEQY
TRBV18	TRBJ2-1	ASSPGTRSSEQF
TRBV7-9	TRBJ2-5	ASSFGGAETQY
TRBV15	TRBJ1-4	ATSRDRGQEKLF
TRBV18	TRBJ2-7	ASSPPTTTGTYEQY
TRBV27	TRBJ2-2	ASGRQGGSGELF
TRBV7-9	TRBJ2-3	ASSFRLADSTNTQY
TRBV11-2	TRBJ1-1	ASSLDLAGLSEAF
TRBV14	TRBJ2-5	ASSRTGTFQETQY
TRBV30	TRBJ2-1	AWIPGGGSYNEQF
TRBV30	TRBJ2-4	AWSVGGAAKNIQY
TRBV7-9	TRBJ1-5	ASSLPPLSGINQPQH
TRBV6-1	TRBJ1-1	ASSGEENTEAF
TRBV27	TRBJ2-5	ASSTTLQETQY
TRBV19	TRBJ1-5	ASSTGTYGQPQH
TRBV18	TRBJ1-5	ASSASGTGVGPQH
TRBV5-4	TRBJ2-3	ASSSLNPSPTDTQY